This T cell receptor (beta chain) was profiled in a study of OX40 agonist ivuxolimab in advanced cancers. As for the study in general: Ivuxolimab, which is an agonistic anti-OX40 (CD134) antibody, was administered to the patients. Having had anti-PD-1, anti-PD-L1 or anti-CTLA-4 therapy before was allowed, and approximately 40% had some.

Study-level points and caveats: Expansion of clones was among the lowest in partial responders at 0.1-3.0 mg/kg. There were, on average, more expanded clones in CD8+ T cells than in CD4+.

The assay was immunoSEQ multiplex PCR, and TCRdb's table has in-frame clones only and misses some. This sample has tens of thousands of clones, with around 87% found just once. As regards this clone: The antigen remains undetermined.

Sample: CD4+ or CD8+ T cells sorted from blood, taken in a trial of the OX40 agonist ivuxolimab. The sequence derives from an adult with an advanced solid tumor such as melanoma, head and neck, liver or kidney cancer.

For the CDR3, the DNA is TGTGCCAGCAGCCCAACCTCACTGGGGCTTAATCAGCCCCAGCATTTT. Translated, it gives CASSPTSLGLNQPQHF. The chain recombines TRBV7-2 with TRBJ1-5; TRBD1 is a possible D gene (5 bases). Per germline, CDR1 SGHTA and CDR2 FQGNSA. The CDR3 sequence is 16 residues long. Deletions cut 5 bases from V and 4 bases from J, with 18 bases between.